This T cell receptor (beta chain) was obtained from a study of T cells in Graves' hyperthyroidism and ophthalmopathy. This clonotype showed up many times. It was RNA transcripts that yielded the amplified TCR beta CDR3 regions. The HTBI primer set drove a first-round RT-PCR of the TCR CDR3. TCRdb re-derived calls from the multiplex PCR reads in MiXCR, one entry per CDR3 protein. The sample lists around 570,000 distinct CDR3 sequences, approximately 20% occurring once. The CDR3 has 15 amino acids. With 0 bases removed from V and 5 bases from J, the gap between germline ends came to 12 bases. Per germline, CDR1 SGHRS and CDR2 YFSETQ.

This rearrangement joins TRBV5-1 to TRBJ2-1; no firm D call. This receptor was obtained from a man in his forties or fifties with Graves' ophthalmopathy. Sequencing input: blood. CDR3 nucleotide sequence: TGCGCCAGCAGCTTGGATGGGCCGTTAGACAATGAGCAGTTCTTC. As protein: CASSLDGPLDNEQFF. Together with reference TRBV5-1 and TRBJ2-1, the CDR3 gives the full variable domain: KAGVTQTPRYLIKTRGQQVTLSCSPISGHRSVSWYQQTPGQGLQFLFEYFSETQRNKGNFPGRFSGRQFSNSRSEMNVSTLELGDSALYLCASSLDGPLDNEQFFGPGTRLTVL.